Sequencing of this T cell receptor (beta chain) was carried out in a study of Graves' ophthalmopathy and Graves' hyperthyroidism. Notes on the study in general: Clonotypes were expanded in thyroid at above 0.001 frequency, and most also appeared in blood.

The ends lost 0 bases at V and 7 bases at J; junction bases unmatched: 3. This CDR3 region has 14 residues. From germline, CDR1 is MNHEY and CDR2 SVGAGI. Scientists amplified the TCR beta CDR3 regions from RNA transcripts. HTBI-primed first-round RT-PCR preceded second-round multiplex PCR. TCRdb re-analysed the multiplex PCR reads in MiXCR, keeping a single row per CDR3 protein. In the table there are approximately 1.2 million distinct CDR3 sequences, around a third of which are singletons. This clonotype was recorded many times. The antigen is unknown. Sequences were obtained from peripheral blood or thyroid tissue (not recorded which). This clonotype was sampled from an adult man with Graves' hyperthyroidism. The chain joins TRBV6-5 to TRBJ1-5, with TRBD1 identical over 7 bases. CDR3 region: CASSYSEQGQPQHF. The CDR3 DNA follows: TGTGCCAGCAGTTACTCGGAACAGGGGCAGCCCCAGCATTTT.